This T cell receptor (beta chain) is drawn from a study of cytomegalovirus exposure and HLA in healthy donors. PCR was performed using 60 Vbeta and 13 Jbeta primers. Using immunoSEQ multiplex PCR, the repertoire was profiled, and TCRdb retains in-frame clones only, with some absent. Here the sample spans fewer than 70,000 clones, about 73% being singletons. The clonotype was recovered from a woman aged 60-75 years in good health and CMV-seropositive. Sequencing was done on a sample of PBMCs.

The CDR3 spells CASSPGLAGGEQFF. The CDR3 DNA reads as TGTGCCAGCTCACCAGGGCTAGCGGGAGGTGAGCAGTTCTTC. This chain uses TRBV18 with TRBJ2-1, with TRBD2 identical over 11 bases. The ends lost 2 bases at V and 9 bases at J; junction bases unmatched: 3. This CDR3 has 14 amino acids. Germline CDR1 reads KGHSH; CDR2 reads LQKENI.